Below are 20 T cell receptor beta chains sequenced from a single sample in a study of cytomegalovirus exposure and HLA in healthy donors. The PCR employed 60 Vbeta primers together with 13 Jbeta primers. TCRdb's copy holds only in-frame clones and misses some; the assay was immunoSEQ multiplex PCR. The table has around 140,000 clones, roughly 9% seen once; the top ten hold 6.5% to 9%. The source material was PBMCs. Receptor source: a woman between 40 and 50 years old in good health and CMV-seropositive.

V gene TRBV7-3 combines with J gene TRBJ2-1; tentatively, D is TRBD1 (7 bases). This CDR3 is 16 amino acids long. Trimming left V 4 bases short and J 0 bases short, with 13 bases between. CDR1 is SGHTA, CDR2 FQGTGA, per germline. The CDR3 sequence: CASSSRGESSYNEQFF. CDR3 in DNA: TGTGCCAGCAGCTCCAGGGGGGAGAGCTCCTACAATGAGCAGTTCTTC.

V is TRBV4-1 and J is TRBJ2-1, with D possibly matching TRBD2 (6 bases). CDR3 length: 17 residues. Germline CDR1 reads MGHRA; CDR2 reads YSYEKL. Trimming stripped 0 bases from V and 3 bases from J, with 15 bases between. The chain's CDR3 is CASSQDGGISVYNEQFF. The CDR3 nucleotides read TGCGCCAGCAGCCAAGACGGAGGGATATCTGTCTACAATGAGCAGTTCTTC.

In this sample, this clone turned up a few times. The chain has TRBV19 and TRBJ1-1; no clear D. V was cut by 7 bases and J by 1 base, with 10 bases left in between. The germline CDR1 and CDR2 sequences are LNHDA and SQIVND (reference sequence). The CDR3 runs 13 residues. The CDR3 DNA is TGTGCCAGTACAGCGGGGTCGAACACTGAAGCTTTCTTT. This encodes CASTAGSNTEAFF.

This clone was counted a few times. The chain employs TRBV4-1 and TRBJ2-5; the match to TRBD2 covers 13 bases. Germline-derived CDR1 and CDR2 are MGHRA and YSYEKL. The CDR3 runs to 16 residues. V was pared by 3 bases and J by 5 bases, with 6 bases of the junction left unmatched. Written as DNA, the CDR3 is TGCGCCAGCAGCCACTCACTAGCGGGGGGGCCGGAGACCCAGTACTTC. It encodes CASSHSLAGGPETQYF.

V gene TRBV29-1 combines with J gene TRBJ2-3, with TRBD2 matching over 13 bases. The V and J ends lost 7 bases and 3 bases, in that order; junction bases with no gene match: 4. Germline CDR1 is SQVTM and CDR2 is ANQGSEA. CDR3 length: 14 residues. The CDR3 loop reads CSGTSGGGTDTQYF. CDR3 DNA sequence: TGCAGCGGGACTAGCGGGGGCGGAACAGATACGCAGTATTTT.

The J gene is TRBJ2-1, the V gene TRBV2; 8 bases map to TRBD1. There are 15 residues in the CDR3. V lost 6 bases and J lost 4; bases outside the gene matches: 8. CDR1 SNHLY and CDR2 FYNNEI come from the germline V gene. CDR3 bases: TGTGCCAGCAGAGCTGACAGGGGTAGTTACAATGAGCAGTTCTTC. Translation: CASRADRGSYNEQFF.

This clone was picked up a small number of times. The J gene is TRBJ1-1, the V gene TRBV15; D is unresolved. Trimming left V 6 bases short and J 3 bases short, with 11 bases between. Germline V gives CDR1 LNHNV, CDR2 YYDKDF (reference sequence). This CDR3 has 13 amino acids. The CDR3 DNA reads TGTGCCACCAGAGCCCGGAGGGACACTGAAGCTTTCTTT. Translation gives CATRARRDTEAFF.

This clone was picked up a small number of times. The chain combines TRBV11-2 with TRBJ2-3; maybe TRBD2 (7 bases). The CDR3 length is 15 residues. V lost 5 bases and J lost 5, with 17 bases in between. Germline V gene data show CDR1 as SGHAT and CDR2 as FQNNGV. The CDR3 region has the DNA TGTGCCAGCAGCCCCATGGGGGGGCAGGGAGATACGCAGTATTTT. Translating gives CASSPMGGQGDTQYF. Looking up the rest from reference TRBV11-2 and TRBJ2-3 gives the full variable domain: EAGVAQSPRYKIIEKRQSVAFWCNPISGHATLYWYQQILGQGPKLLIQFQNNGVVDDSQLPKDRFSAERLKGVDSTLKIQPAKLEDSAVYLCASSPMGGQGDTQYFGPGTRLTVL.

The chain employs TRBV23-1 and TRBJ1-1, with D maybe TRBD1 (6 bases). TRBV23-1 falls under the ORF class, with uncertain function. V lost 4 bases to trimming and J lost 5 bases, with 17 bases between them. CDR3 length: 15 residues. CDR3 residues: CASSRNKGEETEAFF. For the CDR3, the DNA is TGCGCCAGCAGTCGAAACAAGGGGGAAGAAACTGAAGCTTTCTTT.

V is TRBV2 and J is TRBJ2-5, with 12 bases aligning to TRBD1. Germline trimming cut 6 bases from V and 4 bases from J; bases unmatched to any gene: 6. In germline, CDR1 is SNHLY, CDR2 FYNNEI. CDR3 length equals 15 residues. CDR3 loop: CASSSGTGGRETQYF. The CDR3 region has the DNA TGTGCCAGCAGCTCCGGGACAGGGGGCCGAGAGACCCAGTACTTC.

The V call is TRBV10-3, the J call TRBJ1-5; 8 bases line up with TRBD1. Germline-derived CDR1 and CDR2 are ENHRY and SYGVKD. The CDR3 spans 16 residues. J gave up 5 bases and V 0 bases, and 6 bases lay outside the gene matches. DNA for the CDR3: TGTGCCATCAGTGAGTCTCGACAGGGGAAGCATCAGCCCCAGCATTTT. Encoded protein: CAISESRQGKHQPQHF.

This clone was observed a handful of times. The chain links TRBV7-9 to TRBJ1-4; the D is unclear. The V gene lost 3 bases and the J gene lost 5 bases, with 13 bases spanning the gap. Germline-derived CDR1 and CDR2 are SEHNR and FQNEAQ (reference sequence). CDR3 size: 15 residues. The chain's CDR3 is CASSFMAGKNEKLFF. The DNA for the CDR3 is TGTGCCAGCAGCTTTATGGCGGGGAAGAATGAAAAACTGTTTTTT.

The V call is TRBV27, the J call TRBJ2-5; possibly TRBD1 for D (6 bases). The CDR3 extends over 14 amino acids. The V and J ends lost 6 bases and 2 bases respectively, with 13 bases between them. In germline, CDR1 is MNHEY, CDR2 SMNVEV (reference sequence). The CDR3 DNA sequence: TGTGCCAGCAGGAGAGCAGGGGCGCAAGAGACCCAGTACTTC. It is translated as CASRRAGAQETQYF.

In DNA, the CDR3 is TGTGCCAGTAGTATAGCCGTAAGCGACGAGCAGTACTTC. It yields the protein CASSIAVSDEQYF. The chain is built from TRBV19 and TRBJ2-7; D is ambiguous. The CDR3 consists of 13 residues. Trimming stripped 1 base from V and 5 bases from J, with 9 bases between. CDR1 and CDR2 (germline): LNHDA, SQIVND (reference sequence). The variable domain in full, completed from reference TRBV19 and TRBJ2-7, reads DGGITQSPKYLFRKEGQNVTLSCEQNLNHDAMYWYRQDPGQGLRLIYYSQIVNDFQKGDIAEGYSVSREKKESFPLTVTSAQKNPTAFYLCASSIAVSDEQYFGPGTRLTVT.

The V gene is TRBV5-1, the J gene TRBJ1-1, with no clear D. CDR1 is SGHRS and CDR2 is YFSETQ in the germline V gene. Trimming removed 4 bases from V and 0 bases from J, with 16 bases in between. The CDR3 sequence is 16 residues long. Written as DNA, the CDR3 is TGCGCCAGCAGCCTCCTGGGGAGAGAGCTGAACACTGAAGCTTTCTTT. Translated: CASSLLGRELNTEAFF.

The chain employs TRBV25-1 and TRBJ1-1; a possible D gene is TRBD1 (6 bases). V was shortened by 5 bases and J by 5 bases, with 12 bases between the two germline ends. Germline V gene data show CDR1 as MGHDK and CDR2 as SYGVNS. This CDR3 has 13 amino acids. CDR3 nucleotides: TGTGCCAGCAGTCAGGGGCGAGGAACTGAAGCTTTCTTT. It is translated as CASSQGRGTEAFF.

The chain combines TRBV19 with TRBJ1-4; 11 bases align to TRBD1. CDR3 length: 15 residues. The junction had 5 bases not matched to a gene; V was cut back by 3 bases and J by 8 bases. The germline CDR1 and CDR2 sequences are LNHDA and SQIVND (reference sequence). CDR3 loop: CASSMRTGGVEKLFF. The CDR3 region has the DNA TGTGCCAGTAGTATGAGGACAGGGGGCGTGGAAAAACTGTTTTTT.

The rearrangement joins TRBV29-1 to TRBJ2-3, with a possible D match to TRBD1 (6 bases). The CDR3 has 13 residues. CDR1 is SQVTM and CDR2 is ANQGSEA in the germline V gene. Trimming removed 4 bases at V and 8 bases at J, with 16 bases between. CDR3 sequence (DNA): TGCAGCGTTGTATCGCCCCCACAGGGTACGCAGTATTTT. This codes for CSVVSPPQGTQYF.

V and J are TRBV6-1 and TRBJ1-5; no clear D. This CDR3 has 16 amino acids. The germline CDR1 and CDR2 sequences are MNHNS and SASEGT. V gave up 2 bases and J gave up 0 bases, with 11 bases separating them. CDR3 DNA: TGTGCCAGCAGTGAACATGAGGGATATAGCAATCAGCCCCAGCATTTT. It is translated as CASSEHEGYSNQPQHF.

The table lists this clone with a few counts. The chain has TRBV14 and TRBJ1-1; no clear D gene. The CDR3 covers 14 residues. Germline V gene sequence: CDR1 SGHDN, CDR2 FVKESK. V was pared by 4 bases and J by 3 bases, with 12 bases between. The CDR3 protein is CASSRSGWDTEAFF. CDR3 bases: TGTGCCAGCAGCCGATCAGGCTGGGACACTGAAGCTTTCTTT. The whole variable domain, filled in from reference TRBV14 and TRBJ1-1, reads EAGVTQFPSHSVIEKGQTVTLRCDPISGHDNLYWYRRVMGKEIKFLLHFVKESKQDESGMPNNRFLAERTGGTYSTLKVQPAELEDSGVYFCASSRSGWDTEAFFGQGTRLTVV.